This T cell receptor beta chain was identified during a study of naive and memory T cell subsets. Trimming shortened V by 0 bases and J by 0 bases, and 11 bases separated the two germline ends. This CDR3 is 16 amino acids long. CDR1 is SGDLS and CDR2 is YYNGEE in the germline V gene. Two oligonucleotides, mixed equimolar, formed the beta constant-region primer covering TRBC1 and TRBC2. The cDNA 3' end received a ligated single-stranded oligonucleotide carrying the SP2 primer and a 12-nucleotide UMI. TCRdb re-analysed the UMI-ligation and nested PCR reads in MiXCR, keeping a single row per CDR3 protein. This table holds about 21,000 distinct CDR3 sequences, 11% found once. Cells stained for CD3, CD4, CD8, CD45RA and CD27 were sorted into four subsets.

The sequenced sample was central memory CD8+ T cells from blood. The gene calls are TRBV9 and TRBJ2-3; D gene unclear. The source of this sequence is a human donor in good health. CDR3 DNA sequence: TGTGCCAGCAGCGTAGTAGGGCGCCCTAGCACAGATACGCAGTATTTT. Its protein product is CASSVVGRPSTDTQYF.